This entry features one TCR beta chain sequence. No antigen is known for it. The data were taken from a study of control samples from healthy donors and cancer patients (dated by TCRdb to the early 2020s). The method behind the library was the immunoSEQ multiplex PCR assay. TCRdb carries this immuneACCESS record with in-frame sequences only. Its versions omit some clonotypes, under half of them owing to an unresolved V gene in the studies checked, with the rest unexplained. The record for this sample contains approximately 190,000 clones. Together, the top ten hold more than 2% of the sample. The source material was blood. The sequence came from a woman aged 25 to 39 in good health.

The nucleotide sequence is given as TGTGCCAGCAGCTTAGGCGCGCACTCCTACGAGCAGTACTTC. It translates as CASSLGAHSYEQYF. The chain couples TRBV11-3 to TRBJ2-7; no D segment can be confidently identified. The CDR3 measures 14 amino acids from cysteine to phenylalanine. Only CDR3 DNA remains: 42 bases, in frame from the first base. The germline V gene specifies SGHNT as CDR1 and YENEEA as CDR2. Trimming removed 1 base from V and 0 bases from J, leaving 7 bases between the germline ends.